A selection of T cell receptor beta chains follows, all from one sample in a study of blood T cell repertoires in COVID-19. Produced via immunoSEQ multiplex PCR; TCRdb's table is partial and in-frame only. The sample yields roughly 350,000 clones, more than 75% seen once. Sequenced material: peripheral blood. The receptors come from a woman in her twenties or thirties with COVID-19, enrolled during active disease. Both conserved end residues are part of each CDR3. A D gene is named only where the DNA matches it firmly. Clone size is given for some rows only: seen once, a few or many times, or a class if the clone is expanded.

clone_size	d_call	v_call	j_call	cdr3_aa	cdr3_nt
.	.	TRBV29-1	TRBJ1-1	CSVPTGTEAFF	TGCAGCGTACCCACCGGGACTGAAGCTTTCTTT
.	.	TRBV11-2	TRBJ2-7	CASSLLSTASYEQYF	TGTGCCAGCAGCTTACTATCTACAGCATCCTACGAGCAGTACTTC
few	TRBD1	TRBV5-4	TRBJ1-3	CASSSAGGLGNTIYF	TGTGCCAGCAGCTCGGCAGGGGGTCTGGGAAACACCATATATTTT
.	.	TRBV10-1	TRBJ2-7	CASSEGSLSVPYEQYF	TGCGCCAGCAGTGAAGGTTCTCTCAGCGTCCCCTACGAGCAGTACTTC
.	TRBD1	TRBV20-1	TRBJ2-7	CSASPHRDRGTYEQYF	TGCAGTGCTAGTCCCCACCGGGACAGGGGGACCTACGAGCAGTACTTC
once	.	TRBV6-6	TRBJ1-4	CASSYSKDSPGKLFF	TGTGCCAGCAGTTACTCTAAGGACAGTCCAGGAAAACTGTTTTTT
.	TRBD1	TRBV7-9	TRBJ1-1	CASSPTDGATGRNTEAFF	TGTGCCAGCAGCCCCACCGACGGGGCGACAGGGAGGAACACTGAAGCTTTCTTT
.	TRBD2	TRBV28	TRBJ2-3	CASSSRLAGDPDTQYF	TGTGCCAGCAGCAGCCGACTAGCGGGAGACCCAGATACGCAGTATTTT
once	TRBD2	TRBV25-1	TRBJ2-7	CASSLLAGGREQYF	TGTGCCAGCAGTTTACTAGCGGGAGGGCGTGAGCAGTACTTC
.	TRBD2	TRBV27	TRBJ2-3	CASISTSMREGPYF	TGTGCCAGCATTAGTACTAGCATGCGGGAGGGCCCCTATTTT
.	.	TRBV7-8	TRBJ2-5	CASSSGSRMETQYF	TGTGCCAGCAGCTCTGGGTCGCGGATGGAGACCCAGTACTTC
.	TRBD2	TRBV9	TRBJ2-1	CASSYPGAGEPQFF	TGTGCCAGCAGCTATCCCGGGGCGGGAGAGCCGCAGTTCTTC
.	TRBD2	TRBV2	TRBJ2-7	CASSEEPSGRYEQYF	TGTGCCAGCAGTGAAGAGCCTAGCGGGAGGTACGAGCAGTACTTC
.	.	TRBV14	TRBJ2-4	CASSQVHILAKNIQYF	TGTGCCAGCAGCCAAGTTCATATACTAGCCAAAAACATTCAGTACTTC
once	.	TRBV4-2	TRBJ2-1	CASSTPGSYNEQFF	TGTGCCAGCAGCACTCCGGGATCCTACAATGAGCAGTTCTTC
.	.	TRBV28	TRBJ1-1	CASTLAGGGFERMNTEAFF	TGTGCCAGCACCCTGGCGGGGGGCGGGTTTGAAAGGATGAACACTGAAGCTTTCTTT
.	.	TRBV29-1	TRBJ1-1	CSAADSGEAFF	TGCAGCGCAGCGGACAGTGGGGAAGCTTTCTTT
.	TRBD2	TRBV28	TRBJ2-6	CASTSSLGGGTGANVLTF	TGTGCCAGCACCTCCTCTCTCGGGGGGGGCACTGGGGCCAACGTCCTGACTTTC
once	.	TRBV30	TRBJ1-1	CAWRPGAFF	TGTGCCTGGAGACCGGGGGCTTTCTTT
.	.	TRBV3-1/TRBV3-2	TRBJ1-1	CASSQGEGGHTEAFF	TGTGCCAGCAGCCAAGGAGAGGGAGGGCACACTGAAGCTTTCTTT
.	.	TRBV6-6	TRBJ2-3	CASSYGPPDTQYF	TGTGCCAGCAGTTACGGGCCCCCAGATACGCAGTATTTT
.	TRBD2	TRBV11-3	TRBJ2-7	CASSGGSGRTYEQYF	TGTGCCAGCAGCGGGGGTAGCGGGAGGACCTACGAGCAGTACTTC
.	.	TRBV5-1	TRBJ1-1	CASSQQPNTEAFF	TGCGCCAGCAGCCAACAGCCGAACACTGAAGCTTTCTTT
.	TRBD2	TRBV3-1/TRBV3-2	TRBJ2-2	CASSQPLLRAGELTGELFF	TGTGCCAGCAGCCAACCGCTCCTGAGAGCGGGAGAGTTGACCGGGGAGCTGTTTTTT
once	TRBD2	TRBV15	TRBJ2-5	CATSRGAGGQETQYF	TGTGCCACCAGCCGGGGAGCGGGAGGGCAAGAGACCCAGTACTTC
few	TRBD1	TRBV7-2	TRBJ1-2	CASSLRDRDSYGYTF	TGTGCCAGCAGCCTCCGGGACAGGGATTCCTATGGCTACACCTTC
.	TRBD2	TRBV5-1	TRBJ2-7	CASSIDGTSRYEQYF	TGCGCCAGCAGCATTGACGGGACTAGCCGCTACGAGCAGTACTTC
.	.	TRBV19	TRBJ1-1	CASSQISGEAFF	TGTGCCAGTAGTCAAATCTCGGGAGAAGCTTTCTTT
.	TRBD2	TRBV11-2	TRBJ2-7	CASSLTSGRAIAYEQYF	TGTGCCAGCAGCCTGACTAGCGGGAGGGCCATAGCCTACGAGCAGTACTTC
.	.	TRBV11-2	TRBJ2-5	CASSPERGGFETQYF	TGTGCCAGCAGCCCCGAGCGTGGCGGGTTCGAGACCCAGTACTTC
.	TRBD2	TRBV5-4	TRBJ2-5	CASSSGLVETQYF	TGTGCCAGCAGCTCAGGACTAGTGGAGACCCAGTACTTC
.	TRBD2	TRBV29-1	TRBJ2-1	CSVAGGSFNEQFF	TGCAGCGTAGCGGGAGGGTCGTTCAATGAGCAGTTCTTC
.	TRBD2	TRBV7-6	TRBJ2-7	CASSLVPSGAPPAYEQYF	TGTGCCAGCAGCTTAGTGCCTAGCGGGGCCCCTCCGGCCTACGAGCAGTACTTC
.	.	TRBV2	TRBJ1-6	CASLQGTDSPLHF	TGTGCCAGCCTGCAGGGAACTGATTCACCCCTCCACTTT
.	TRBD2	TRBV30	TRBJ2-3	CAWSGASGAYTDTQYF	TGTGCCTGGAGTGGGGCTAGCGGAGCCTACACAGATACGCAGTATTTT
.	TRBD1	TRBV5-1	TRBJ2-7	CASSPRVRDRATYEQYF	TGCGCCAGCAGCCCCCGGGTGCGGGACAGGGCGACCTACGAGCAGTACTTC
.	.	TRBV6-5	TRBJ2-2	CASSYGGTRELFF	TGTGCCAGCAGTTACGGGGGGACCAGGGAGCTGTTTTTT
.	TRBD2	TRBV4-3	TRBJ2-1	CASSRKEGLAGANEQFF	TGCGCCAGCAGCCGGAAAGAAGGACTAGCGGGAGCTAATGAGCAGTTCTTC
.	TRBD1	TRBV5-1	TRBJ2-5	CASSFSQGAEETQYF	TGCGCCAGCAGCTTTTCGCAGGGGGCGGAAGAGACCCAGTACTTC
.	.	TRBV19	TRBJ2-7	CASSRQSMNYEQYF	TGTGCCAGTAGCCGACAGTCTATGAACTACGAGCAGTACTTC
.	.	TRBV18	TRBJ1-1	CASATLVSEYNTEAFF	TGTGCCAGCGCCACCCTGGTTTCTGAGTATAACACTGAAGCTTTCTTT
.	.	TRBV5-6	TRBJ1-6	CASSLRGSSYNSPLHF	TGTGCCAGCAGCTTGCGGGGAAGCTCCTATAATTCACCCCTCCACTTT
.	TRBD1	TRBV5-6	TRBJ2-5	CASSVSRGRVETQYF	TGTGCCAGCAGCGTGAGCAGGGGGCGAGTAGAGACCCAGTACTTC
.	TRBD2	TRBV18	TRBJ2-3	CASSPPSGSTDTQYF	TGTGCCAGCTCACCACCTAGCGGGAGCACAGATACGCAGTATTTT